A selection of T cell receptor beta chains follows, all from one sample in a study of shared clonotypes between healthy human individuals. The protocol was immunoSEQ multiplex PCR, while the TCRdb copy is restricted to in-frame clones and leaves out a portion. The sample has fewer than 1.8 million clones; approximately 98.5% are singletons. The sequenced material came from naive CD4+ T cells sorted from blood. The receptors here all came from a man under 40 in good health. CDR3s include the opening cysteine and the closing phenylalanine or tryptophan. The order of the fields is D gene, J gene, clone size, V gene, CDR3 protein, CDR3 DNA. A D gene is named only where the DNA matches it firmly. Size tells how often a clone was seen (once, few, many) or the class of an expanded clone, and some rows leave it out.

D gene: -; J gene: TRBJ2-5; clone size: -; V gene: TRBV9; CDR3 protein: CASSPHRQGETQYF; CDR3 DNA: TGTGCCAGCAGCCCTCACCGGCAGGGCGAGACCCAGTACTTC
D gene: TRBD2; J gene: TRBJ2-5; clone size: -; V gene: TRBV5-4; CDR3 protein: CASSLWLAGRETQYF; CDR3 DNA: TGTGCCAGCAGCTTGTGGCTAGCGGGAAGGGAGACCCAGTACTTC
D gene: TRBD2; J gene: TRBJ2-1; clone size: -; V gene: TRBV18; CDR3 protein: CASSMLAGGFGHNEQFF; CDR3 DNA: TGTGCCAGCTCAATGCTAGCGGGAGGGTTTGGACACAATGAGCAGTTCTTC
D gene: -; J gene: TRBJ2-1; clone size: -; V gene: TRBV5-1; CDR3 protein: CASSPALGNEQFF; CDR3 DNA: TGCGCCAGCAGTCCGGCCCTCGGAAATGAGCAGTTCTTC
D gene: -; J gene: TRBJ2-4; clone size: -; V gene: TRBV7-2; CDR3 protein: CASSSRDTRLAKNIQYF; CDR3 DNA: TGTGCCAGCAGCTCCCGGGACACGAGACTAGCCAAAAACATTCAGTACTTC
D gene: TRBD2; J gene: TRBJ2-2; clone size: -; V gene: TRBV11-2; CDR3 protein: CASSPLAGATGELFF; CDR3 DNA: TGTGCCAGCAGCCCGTTAGCGGGAGCAACCGGGGAGCTGTTTTTT
D gene: -; J gene: TRBJ2-1; clone size: -; V gene: TRBV10-1; CDR3 protein: CASSELVSQSLRSYNEQFF; CDR3 DNA: TGCGCCAGCAGTGAGTTGGTCAGCCAGAGCTTAAGGTCCTACAATGAGCAGTTCTTC
D gene: TRBD2; J gene: TRBJ2-7; clone size: -; V gene: TRBV5-4; CDR3 protein: CASSLGLAGVGSSYEQYF; CDR3 DNA: TGTGCCAGCAGCTTGGGACTAGCGGGAGTTGGGAGCTCCTACGAGCAGTACTTC
D gene: -; J gene: TRBJ2-3; clone size: -; V gene: TRBV9; CDR3 protein: CASSVGGTTDTQYF; CDR3 DNA: TGTGCCAGCAGCGTAGGCGGGACCACAGATACGCAGTATTTT
D gene: TRBD2; J gene: TRBJ2-1; clone size: -; V gene: TRBV9; CDR3 protein: CASSAQTSGSWNEQFF; CDR3 DNA: TGTGCCAGCAGCGCGCAAACTAGCGGGAGTTGGAATGAGCAGTTCTTC
D gene: -; J gene: TRBJ2-3; clone size: -; V gene: TRBV5-1; CDR3 protein: CASSFGQGGTDTQYF; CDR3 DNA: TGCGCCAGCAGCTTCGGCCAGGGGGGAACAGATACGCAGTATTTT
D gene: -; J gene: TRBJ2-1; clone size: -; V gene: TRBV19; CDR3 protein: CASSIGQGFYNEQFF; CDR3 DNA: TGTGCCAGTAGTATAGGCCAGGGTTTCTACAATGAGCAGTTCTTC
D gene: TRBD2; J gene: TRBJ2-1; clone size: -; V gene: TRBV19; CDR3 protein: CASSTMTSNNEQFF; CDR3 DNA: TGTGCCAGTAGTACAATGACTAGCAACAATGAGCAGTTCTTC
D gene: -; J gene: TRBJ2-5; clone size: -; V gene: TRBV27; CDR3 protein: CASSFIAGGAEETQYF; CDR3 DNA: TGTGCCAGCAGTTTTATCGCCGGGGGAGCCGAAGAGACCCAGTACTTC
D gene: TRBD1; J gene: TRBJ2-2; clone size: once; V gene: TRBV4-1; CDR3 protein: CASSSSGTANTGELFF; CDR3 DNA: TGCGCCAGCAGCTCTTCCGGGACAGCGAACACCGGGGAGCTGTTTTTT
D gene: -; J gene: TRBJ2-7; clone size: -; V gene: TRBV2; CDR3 protein: CASTVDRQWLSRSDAYEQYF; CDR3 DNA: TGTGCCAGCACGGTGGACAGACAGTGGCTATCTCGAAGTGATGCCTACGAGCAGTACTTC
D gene: -; J gene: TRBJ2-1; clone size: once; V gene: TRBV18; CDR3 protein: CASSPDLYSYNEQFF; CDR3 DNA: TGTGCCAGCTCACCGGACCTTTACTCCTACAATGAGCAGTTCTTC
D gene: TRBD2; J gene: TRBJ2-1; clone size: -; V gene: TRBV29-1; CDR3 protein: CSVQGLAANNEQFF; CDR3 DNA: TGCAGCGTTCAGGGACTAGCGGCGAACAATGAGCAGTTCTTC
D gene: -; J gene: TRBJ2-3; clone size: -; V gene: TRBV5-1; CDR3 protein: CASSLPREDTDTQYF; CDR3 DNA: TGCGCCAGCAGCTTGCCGAGGGAGGACACAGATACGCAGTATTTT
D gene: -; J gene: TRBJ2-3; clone size: -; V gene: TRBV5-1; CDR3 protein: CASSLRTTSTDTQYF; CDR3 DNA: TGCGCCAGCAGCTTGAGGACTACAAGCACAGATACGCAGTATTTT
D gene: -; J gene: TRBJ1-1; clone size: -; V gene: TRBV10-3; CDR3 protein: CAISERGRNTEAFF; CDR3 DNA: TGTGCCATCAGCGAACGCGGAAGAAACACTGAAGCTTTCTTT
D gene: TRBD2; J gene: TRBJ2-1; clone size: -; V gene: TRBV6-5; CDR3 protein: CASRPPSGRSVEQFF; CDR3 DNA: TGTGCCAGCAGGCCTCCTAGCGGGAGGTCTGTTGAGCAGTTCTTC
D gene: -; J gene: TRBJ2-1; clone size: -; V gene: TRBV5-1; CDR3 protein: CASSLRRASGVRSYNEQFF; CDR3 DNA: TGCGCCAGCAGCTTAAGGAGGGCCTCGGGTGTACGGTCCTACAATGAGCAGTTCTTC
D gene: -; J gene: TRBJ2-5; clone size: -; V gene: TRBV4-2; CDR3 protein: CASSQDRETQYF; CDR3 DNA: TGTGCCAGCAGCCAAGATAGGGAGACCCAGTACTTC
D gene: TRBD2; J gene: TRBJ2-7; clone size: -; V gene: TRBV9; CDR3 protein: CASSVVSSGIHEQYF; CDR3 DNA: TGTGCCAGCAGCGTAGTGTCTAGCGGGATCCACGAGCAGTACTTC
D gene: -; J gene: TRBJ1-2; clone size: -; V gene: TRBV30; CDR3 protein: CAWSNYGYTF; CDR3 DNA: TGTGCCTGGTCTAACTATGGCTACACCTTC